What follows is one TCR beta chain and its context. Its antigen is not known. These data originate in a study of T cell responses to AZD1222 COVID-19 vaccine. Study-wide findings and caveats: Two AZD1222 doses significantly raised spike-specific TCR breadth and depth over controls. Clonal diversity may have been underestimated, and the donors were mostly white British, with more females than males. Seropositive AZD1222 recipients at baseline numbered only six or seven.

Repertoires were generated with immunoSEQ multiplex PCR, while TCRdb's copy carries only in-frame clones and drops some. Among 80,000 to 90,000 clones, about nine tenths were seen once, and the ten largest hold 2.2%. The CDR3 totals 14 residues. The V gene lost 0 bases and the J gene lost 4 bases, with 9 bases spanning the gap. In germline, CDR1 is ENHRY, CDR2 SYGVKD. The input for sequencing was peripheral blood, taken on day 0 of AZD1222 vaccination. The TCR was taken from an adult in good health. This chain joins TRBV10-3 and TRBJ1-1; D is undetermined. The CDR3 is CAISESGVATEAFF. The CDR3 DNA reads TGTGCCATCAGTGAGTCCGGGGTGGCCACTGAAGCTTTCTTT.